What follows are 17 T cell receptor beta chains derived from one specimen sequenced in a study of cytomegalovirus exposure and HLA in healthy donors. Amplification used 60 Vbeta primers and 13 Jbeta primers. Generated by immunoSEQ multiplex PCR, the TCRdb table keeps only in-frame clones and is missing some. In the table there are about 96,000 clones, 64% of which are singletons. Sequenced sample: PBMCs. The receptor set was obtained from a man between 60 and 75 years old in good health and CMV-seronegative.

As for this clone: One junction end disagrees with the germline gene, perhaps due to a read error. The J gene is TRBJ1-2, the V gene TRBV19; 7 positions match TRBD1. Germline assignment: CDR1 LNHDA and CDR2 SQIVND (reference sequence). The CDR3 runs 14 residues. In DNA, the CDR3 is TGTGCCAGTAGTTTAGATCGGACAGGCCTTGGCTACACCTTC. This codes for CASSLDRTGLGYTF.

This clone turned up a few times. In DNA, the CDR3 is TGCGCCAGCAGCTTTTTAGGGACAGGGGGCACAGATACGCAGTATTTT. Translation gives CASSFLGTGGTDTQYF. This rearrangement joins TRBV5-1 to TRBJ2-3; 10 nucleotides agree with TRBD1. The CDR3 runs 16 residues. Looked up from germline, CDR1 is SGHRS and CDR2 is YFSETQ. V lost 2 bases and J lost 1; bases outside the gene matches: 4.

The genes are TRBV13 and TRBJ2-2; 10 bases are shared with TRBD1. Germline V gene sequence: CDR1 PRHDT, CDR2 FYEKMQ (reference sequence). The J segment lost 5 bases and the V segment lost 8 bases, leaving 17 bases of the junction unmatched. This CDR3 contains 18 residues. The CDR3 DNA reads TGTGCCAGCGTAAATCTCCTTGACAGGGGGCCGAGGACCGGGGAGCTGTTTTTT. Protein sequence: CASVNLLDRGPRTGELFF.

About this clone: Different DNA sequences within this sample yield the same CDR3. The chain uses TRBV19 and TRBJ1-1; D possibly corresponds to TRBD1 (6 bases). The CDR3 is 14 amino acids. Germline V CDR1 and CDR2: LNHDA, SQIVND (reference sequence). The ends were cut back, 6 bases at V and 1 base at J, with 12 bases in the middle. The CDR3 sequence: CASSHQGRNTEAFF. DNA of the CDR3: TGTGCCAGTAGCCACCAGGGGAGGAACACTGAAGCTTTCTTT.

This clone was counted a single time. The chain uses TRBV9 and TRBJ1-1; 12 bases map to TRBD1. Germline values: CDR1 SGDLS, CDR2 YYNGEE. The CDR3 has 16 residues. V was pared by 4 bases and J by 4 bases, with 8 bases of the junction left unmatched. CDR3 protein: CASSPGTGGAGTEAFF. The CDR3 region has the DNA TGTGCCAGCAGCCCGGGGACAGGGGGCGCGGGCACTGAAGCTTTCTTT.

This clone was picked up a small number of times. V is TRBV5-6 and J is TRBJ2-5; 9 nucleotides match TRBD1. V lost 3 bases, J lost 4 bases, and 10 bases stayed unmatched. This CDR3 has 16 residues. The V gene's germline CDR1 is SGHDT and CDR2 YYEEEE. Here the CDR3 reads CASSSPWDRVGETQYF. CDR3 in DNA: TGTGCCAGCAGCTCGCCCTGGGACAGGGTGGGAGAGACCCAGTACTTC. The variable domain in full, completed from reference TRBV5-6 and TRBJ2-5, reads DAGVTQSPTHLIKTRGQQVTLRCSPKSGHDTVSWYQQALGQGPQFIFQYYEEEERQRGNFPDRFSGHQFPNYSSELNVNALLLGDSALYLCASSSPWDRVGETQYFGPGTRLLVL.

This chain uses TRBV27 with TRBJ2-7; 7 nucleotides agree with TRBD2. CDR3 length: 14 amino acids. Losses at the gene ends were 5 bases for V and 2 bases for J; bases not matched to a gene: 6. Germline CDR1 is MNHEY and CDR2 is SMNVEV (reference sequence). The CDR3 sequence is CASSRGGYPYEQYF. In nucleotides, the CDR3 is TGTGCCAGCAGTCGGGGAGGGTACCCCTACGAGCAGTACTTC.

V gene TRBV6-1 combines with J gene TRBJ2-2; maybe TRBD1 (6 bases). V was clipped by 5 bases and J by 0 bases, with 10 bases between them. The CDR3 spans 15 residues. From germline, CDR1 is MNHNS and CDR2 SASEGT. The CDR3 DNA reads as TGTGCCAGCAGTTGGGGGCCCTCGAACACCGGGGAGCTGTTTTTT. This sequence encodes CASSWGPSNTGELFF.

As regards this clone: The same CDR3 arises from other DNA sequences in this sample as well. This chain links TRBV19 with TRBJ1-2; the D gene is possibly TRBD1 (5 bases). The V end lost 8 bases, the J end lost 8 bases, and 15 bases lay between the germline ends. Germline V gene lookup returns CDR1 LNHDA and CDR2 SQIVND (reference sequence). The CDR3 extends over 12 amino acids. CDR3 DNA sequence: TGTGCCAGTCACGACAGAAGTCCCGGCTACACCTTC. This gives the protein CASHDRSPGYTF. Variable domain in full (rest from reference TRBV19 and TRBJ1-2): DGGITQSPKYLFRKEGQNVTLSCEQNLNHDAMYWYRQDPGQGLRLIYYSQIVNDFQKGDIAEGYSVSREKKESFPLTVTSAQKNPTAFYLCASHDRSPGYTFGSGTRLTVV.

This clone appeared a few times. The rearrangement joins TRBV5-1 to TRBJ1-6, with a tentative D call TRBD1 (6 bases). Germline CDR1 is SGHRS and CDR2 is YFSETQ. V was trimmed by 4 bases and J by 8 bases, leaving 16 bases between them. This CDR3 has 15 amino acids. For the CDR3, the DNA is TGCGCCAGCAGCGAAGGGGGTAATCGGGATTCACCCCTCCACTTT. Its protein is CASSEGGNRDSPLHF.

The chain joins TRBV27 to TRBJ2-1; 11 bases fit TRBD1. The CDR3 is 15 residues long. Germline CDR1 and CDR2: MNHEY and SMNVEV (reference sequence). Germline trimming cut 5 bases from V and 6 bases from J; bases unmatched to any gene: 6. The CDR3 nucleotides are TGTGCCAGCAGTCCGGACAGGGGGCTATCCAATGAGCAGTTCTTC. Protein product: CASSPDRGLSNEQFF.

The gene calls are TRBV2 and TRBJ1-2; D gene unclear. V shed 6 bases and J shed 0 bases, with 14 bases lying between them. From germline, CDR1 is SNHLY and CDR2 FYNNEI. The CDR3 length is 15 residues. CDR3 in amino acids: CASSGSGRANYGYTF. CDR3 bases: TGTGCCAGCAGCGGGTCCGGGAGAGCTAACTATGGCTACACCTTC.

The V gene is TRBV28, the J gene TRBJ1-2, with 8 bases matching TRBD1. This CDR3 has 14 amino acids. Germline CDR1 and CDR2: MDHEN and SYDVKM. Trimming at V came to 4 bases and at J to 3 bases, leaving 4 bases not matched to a gene. CDR3 coding DNA: TGTGCCAGCAGTTCGACAGGGGACCACTATGGCTACACCTTC. Translating it yields CASSSTGDHYGYTF.

This clone is medium-sized within its sample. CDR3 amino acids: CASRQSRLAGAYEQYF. The CDR3 DNA reads TGTGCCAGCAGGCAGAGCCGACTAGCGGGGGCCTACGAGCAGTACTTC. This chain joins TRBV7-9 and TRBJ2-7; 12 bases are a match to TRBD2. The CDR3 extends over 16 amino acids. The trim removed 6 bases at V and 2 bases at J, leaving 8 bases unmatched. Germline-derived CDR1 and CDR2 are SEHNR and FQNEAQ (reference sequence).

This clone has just a few counts. The chain couples TRBV27 to TRBJ2-1; 8 positions agree with TRBD1. Germline lookup yields CDR1 MNHEY and CDR2 SMNVEV (reference sequence). This CDR3 is 14 amino acids long. V shed 5 bases, J shed 7 bases, and the junction held 7 bases outside the gene matches. The CDR3 loop reads CASSQGNRGNEQFF. Written as DNA, the CDR3 is TGTGCCAGCAGTCAAGGGAACAGGGGGAATGAGCAGTTCTTC.

This chain joins TRBV6-5 and TRBJ1-5, with D maybe TRBD1 (5 bases). Germline CDR1 MNHEY, CDR2 SVGAGI. V dropped 5 bases and J dropped 9 bases, with 17 bases sitting between them. The CDR3 has 14 residues. DNA for the CDR3: TGTGCCAGCAGTCCCCCGCAGCCTGGGGCGCCCCAGCATTTT. The encoded protein is CASSPPQPGAPQHF.

The rearrangement links TRBV11-3 to TRBJ1-3; the D is unclear. This CDR3 has 16 amino acids. CDR1 and CDR2 (germline): SGHNT, YENEEA. Trimming removed 5 bases at V and 4 bases at J, with 18 bases between. The CDR3: CASSPRSGSKGNTIYF. For the CDR3, the DNA is TGTGCCAGCAGCCCTAGGAGTGGATCGAAAGGAAACACCATATATTTT.